One and the same sample provided the 21 T cell receptor beta chains below, sequenced in a study of human T cells and chemical hapten exposure (dated by TCRdb to 2020 to 2022). Library preparation attached unique molecular identifiers to individual cDNA molecules for quantitative, reproducible TCR counting. TCRdb redid the processing of the public reads, applying fastp at Q25 and MiXCR, and retained in-frame beta chains. When rows share a CDR3 protein, they turn into one entry using the most common DNA and genes. The sample records a few thousand distinct CDR3 sequences, around 41% of which are singletons. The ten largest clones take up approximately 10% of the sample. This specimen's treatment or condition label, interpreted: therapeutic diphenylcyclopropenone sensitization with weekly scalp DPC. The sample in question was whole blood, obtained before DPC sensitization or 2, 6, or about 24 weeks after (not recorded which). These receptor sequences come from an adult with alopecia areata. Some clones in this sample may be carry-over from other donors' samples. This table probably holds off-target reads from a library built for another chain.

The rearrangement uses TRBV20-1 and TRBJ2-7, with unresolved D. V shed 4 bases and J shed 0 bases, with 13 bases lying between them. Germline V gene lookup returns CDR1 DFQATT and CDR2 SNEGSKA (reference sequence). This CDR3 spans 14 amino acids. The CDR3, as DNA: TGCAGTGCTATACAGTCGAGACGCTCCTACGAGCAGTACTTC. It codes for CSAIQSRRSYEQYF.

V usage is TRBV2 and J usage is TRBJ2-4; D gene ambiguous. Trimming removed 4 bases from V and 6 bases from J, with 10 bases in between. Germline V CDR1 and CDR2: SNHLY, FYNNEI. The CDR3 loop spans 13 amino acids. The CDR3 DNA follows: TGTGCCAGCAGTGCCGGCCCTCGAAACATTCAGTACTTC. Protein product: CASSAGPRNIQYF.

This clonotype was observed a single time. The rearrangement uses TRBV11-1 and TRBJ2-1; a possible D gene is TRBD2 (5 bases). Deletions cut 4 bases from V and 0 bases from J, with 10 bases between. From germline, CDR1 is SGHAT and CDR2 FQDESV (reference sequence). The CDR3 is 15 residues long. This chain's CDR3 is CASSSWETSYNEQFF. In DNA, the CDR3 is TGTGCCAGCAGCTCTTGGGAGACCTCCTACAATGAGCAGTTCTTC.

The chain is built from TRBV20-1 and TRBJ2-7; 10 nucleotides match TRBD2. The V gene's germline CDR1 is DFQATT and CDR2 SNEGSKA (reference sequence). The CDR3 is made up of 16 amino acids. In DNA, the CDR3 is TGCAGCGGACAGGGAATAGGACTAGCGGCTTCCTACGAGCAGTACTTC. It yields the protein CSGQGIGLAASYEQYF.

The chain uses TRBV7-9 and TRBJ2-3; 9 bases are a match to TRBD2. The germline V gene encodes CDR1 SEHNR and CDR2 FQNEAQ (reference sequence). The CDR3 sequence is 15 residues long. V shed 3 bases and J 5 bases; nucleotides not matched to a gene: 6. The CDR3 DNA reads TGTGCCAGCAGCTTTTTAGCGGGAGTTGAAGATACGCAGTATTTT. The encoded protein is CASSFLAGVEDTQYF. The full variable domain, its missing parts supplied by reference TRBV7-9 and TRBJ2-3, is DTGVSQNPRHKITKRGQNVTFRCDPISEHNRLYWYRQTLGQGPEFLTYFQNEAQLEKSRLLSDRFSAERPKGSFSTLEIQRTEQGDSAMYLCASSFLAGVEDTQYFGPGTRLTVL.

This clonotype came up a few times. The chain links TRBV18 to TRBJ2-1; 8 nucleotides match TRBD2. This CDR3 has 17 residues. CDR1 and CDR2 (germline): KGHSH, LQKENI. V was pared by 0 bases and J by 6 bases, with 10 bases of the junction left unmatched. The CDR3 nucleotides read TGTGCCAGCTCACCACCCCTTTGGGGCGGGGGGCTCAATGAGCAGTTCTTC. It specifies CASSPPLWGGGLNEQFF.

This clonotype has a handful of counts. The chain joins TRBV30 to TRBJ2-1; 10 bases agree with TRBD2. With 7 bases clipped from V and 6 bases from J, the junction kept 6 bases outside the gene matches. The CDR3 runs to 13 residues. The germline V gene encodes CDR1 GTSNPN and CDR2 SVGIG (reference sequence). The CDR3 nucleotides are TGTGCCTTCGAGCGGGAGGGCCCCAATGAGCAGTTCTTC. It is translated as CAFEREGPNEQFF.

The table lists this clonotype with a few counts. V is TRBV20-1 and J is TRBJ2-4, with TRBD2 identical over 8 bases. CDR1 is DFQATT, CDR2 SNEGSKA, per germline (reference sequence). The J segment lost 8 bases and the V segment lost 2 bases, leaving 11 bases of the junction unmatched. CDR3 size: 15 residues. For the CDR3, the DNA is TGCAGTGCTAGACGCCGGGAGGGCCCTCAGGACATTCAGTACTTC. This gives the protein CSARRREGPQDIQYF.

The chain carries TRBV7-7 and TRBJ2-1, with 11 bases lining up with TRBD2. CDR1 is SSHAT and CDR2 is FNYEAQ in the germline V gene (reference sequence). This CDR3 spans 17 amino acids. The V gene end was trimmed by 5 bases and the J gene end by 8 bases; junction bases not matched to a gene: 14. CDR3 bases: TGTGCCAGCAGCCGTATACCACTAGCGGGAGATAGATATGAGCAGTTCTTC. Translation gives CASSRIPLAGDRYEQFF.

V is TRBV7-2 and J is TRBJ2-3; D is possibly TRBD2 (6 bases). The CDR3 has 15 amino acids. Trimming took off 8 bases at V and 6 bases at J, with 21 bases between the two ends. Germline values: CDR1 SGHTA, CDR2 FQGNSA. The CDR3 spells CASQDGGKALDTQYF. CDR3 sequence (DNA): TGTGCCAGCCAGGACGGCGGGAAGGCCTTGGATACGCAGTATTTT.

The gene calls are TRBV20-1 and TRBJ2-3, with a tentative D call TRBD1 (6 bases). Germline V gene data show CDR1 as DFQATT and CDR2 as SNEGSKA (reference sequence). CDR3 length: 15 amino acids. V was clipped by 1 base and J by 5 bases, with 16 bases between them. For the CDR3, the DNA is TGCAGTGCTAGAGCACGGCAGGGGCCGGGAGATACGCAGTATTTT. Protein sequence: CSARARQGPGDTQYF.

The J gene is TRBJ2-1, the V gene TRBV6-2 or TRBV6-3, with unresolved D. The germline V and J ends were trimmed by 5 bases and 1 base, with 3 bases remaining between them. CDR3 length: 12 amino acids. Germline V gene data show CDR1 as MNHEY and CDR2 as SVGEGT. CDR3 residues: CASSGSYNEQFF. The DNA of the CDR3 is TGTGCCAGCAGTGGGTCCTACAATGAGCAGTTCTTC.

This chain joins TRBV7-9 and TRBJ2-3; a possible D gene is TRBD1 (5 bases). Between the trimmed V and J ends, which lost 5 bases and 4 bases, there was a span of 10 bases. The CDR3 extends over 13 amino acids. Germline CDR1 and CDR2: SEHNR and FQNEAQ (reference sequence). The CDR3 region has the DNA TGTGCCAGCAGCCCCAGGGAACCAGATACGCAGTATTTT. Protein product: CASSPREPDTQYF.

The chain carries TRBV10-2 and TRBJ2-1; no clear D gene. Trimming stripped 7 bases from V and 0 bases from J, with 7 bases between. The CDR3 covers 13 residues. CDR1 and CDR2 from the germline V gene are WSHSY and SAAADI. CDR3: CASTPLSYNEQFF. For the CDR3, the DNA is TGCGCCAGCACCCCCCTCTCCTACAATGAGCAGTTCTTC.

This clonotype was observed a handful of times. The rearrangement uses TRBV7-9 and TRBJ2-5; a possible D gene is TRBD1 (5 bases). Germline V gene data show CDR1 as SEHNR and CDR2 as FQNEAQ (reference sequence). The CDR3 has 19 residues. Trimming shortened V by 1 base and J by 8 bases, and 29 bases separated the two germline ends. The CDR3 bases are TGTGCCAGCAGCTTAGTACCCCCTCGGACAATTTGGACATTGAATACCCAGTACTTC. This gives the protein CASSLVPPRTIWTLNTQYF.

The chain employs TRBV5-1 and TRBJ2-5; D is unresolved. The germline V and J ends were trimmed by 0 bases and 2 bases, with 8 bases remaining between them. Germline values: CDR1 SGHRS, CDR2 YFSETQ. CDR3 length equals 14 residues. This CDR3 is CASSLGTSQETQYF. CDR3 DNA sequence: TGCGCCAGCAGCTTGGGGACCTCACAAGAGACCCAGTACTTC.

The gene calls are TRBV7-2 and TRBJ2-5; D uncertain. The germline V and J ends were trimmed by 8 bases and 4 bases, with 14 bases remaining between them. The germline V gene has CDR1 SGHTA and CDR2 FQGNSA. CDR3 size: 13 residues. The CDR3 is CASSFRDGETQYF. The CDR3 DNA follows: TGTGCCAGCTCCTTCAGAGATGGAGAGACCCAGTACTTC.

This clonotype has just one count. The chain carries TRBV28 and TRBJ2-7; a weak D match, TRBD2 (5 bases). V was pared by 6 bases and J by 6 bases, with 24 bases between. The CDR3 covers 16 residues. Germline V gene data show CDR1 as MDHEN and CDR2 as SYDVKM. The CDR3 sequence is CASRVRLARAPSEQYF. The CDR3 DNA is TGTGCCAGCAGGGTCCGTCTCGCGCGGGCTCCCTCCGAGCAGTACTTC.

V usage is TRBV6-1 and J usage is TRBJ2-3; 7 nucleotides match TRBD1. The V gene's germline CDR1 is MNHNS and CDR2 SASEGT. The CDR3 extends over 12 amino acids. J was trimmed by 6 bases and V by 7 bases; bases with no gene match: 4. The CDR3 reads CASKGAYDTQYF. The CDR3 DNA reads TGTGCCAGCAAGGGGGCGTACGATACGCAGTATTTT.

The chain couples TRBV5-1 to TRBJ2-7, with 8 nucleotides matching TRBD2. This CDR3 spans 14 amino acids. The germline gives CDR1 SGHRS, CDR2 YFSETQ. J was trimmed by 5 bases and V by 4 bases; bases with no gene match: 8. The CDR3 DNA reads as TGCGCCAGCAGCCCAACGACGGGGGGGAACGAGCAGTACTTC. This codes for CASSPTTGGNEQYF. Full variable domain (rest looked up from reference TRBV5-1 and TRBJ2-7): KAGVTQTPRYLIKTRGQQVTLSCSPISGHRSVSWYQQTPGQGLQFLFEYFSETQRNKGNFPGRFSGRQFSNSRSEMNVSTLELGDSALYLCASSPTTGGNEQYFGPGTRLTVT.

The CDR3 reads CASSLRPYEQYF. CDR3 sequence (DNA): TGTGCCAGCAGCTTAAGGCCCTACGAGCAGTACTTC. The chain employs TRBV11-2 and TRBJ2-7; D is ambiguous. Per the germline V gene, CDR1 is SGHAT and CDR2 is FQNNGV. This CDR3 has 12 residues. The V end lost 2 bases, the J end lost 2 bases, and 4 bases lay between the germline ends.